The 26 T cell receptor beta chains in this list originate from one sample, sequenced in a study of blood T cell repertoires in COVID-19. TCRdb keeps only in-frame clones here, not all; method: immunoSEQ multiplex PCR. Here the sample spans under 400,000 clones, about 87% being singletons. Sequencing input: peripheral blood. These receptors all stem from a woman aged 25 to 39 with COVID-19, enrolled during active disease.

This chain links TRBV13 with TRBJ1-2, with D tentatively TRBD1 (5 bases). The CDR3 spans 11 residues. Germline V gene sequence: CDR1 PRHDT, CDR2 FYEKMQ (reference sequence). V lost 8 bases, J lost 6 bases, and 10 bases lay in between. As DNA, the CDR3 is TGTGCCAGCTGGACAATCCATGGCTACACCTTC. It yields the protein CASWTIHGYTF.

The CDR3 DNA reads as TGTGCCAGCAGTTACTCTCACAGGTTGAACACTGAAGCTTTCTTT. Translated: CASSYSHRLNTEAFF. The V and J genes are TRBV6-2 or TRBV6-3 and TRBJ1-1; D perhaps matches TRBD1 (5 bases). The V end lost 0 bases, the J end lost 0 bases, and 8 bases lay between the germline ends. The germline gives CDR1 MNHEY, CDR2 SVGEGT. The length of the CDR3 is 15 residues.

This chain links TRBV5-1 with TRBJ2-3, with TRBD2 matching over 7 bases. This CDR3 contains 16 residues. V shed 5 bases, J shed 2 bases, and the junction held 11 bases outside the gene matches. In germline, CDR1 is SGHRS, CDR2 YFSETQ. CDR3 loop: CASRSGTATDTDTQYF. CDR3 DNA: TGCGCCAGCAGGAGCGGGACGGCGACTGACACAGATACGCAGTATTTT.

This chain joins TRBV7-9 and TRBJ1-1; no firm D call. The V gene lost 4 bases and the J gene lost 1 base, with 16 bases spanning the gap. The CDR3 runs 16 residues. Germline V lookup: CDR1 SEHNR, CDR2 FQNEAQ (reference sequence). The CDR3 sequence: CASSSPSRGRNTEAFF. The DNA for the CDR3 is TGTGCCAGCAGCTCCCCTTCCCGGGGTCGGAACACTGAAGCTTTCTTT.

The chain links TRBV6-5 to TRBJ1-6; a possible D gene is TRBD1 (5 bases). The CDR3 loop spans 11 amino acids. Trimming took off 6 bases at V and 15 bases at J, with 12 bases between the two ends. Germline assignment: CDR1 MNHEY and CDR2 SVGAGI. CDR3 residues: CASRGLWHLHF. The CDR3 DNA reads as TGTGCCAGCAGGGGGCTTTGGCACCTCCACTTT.

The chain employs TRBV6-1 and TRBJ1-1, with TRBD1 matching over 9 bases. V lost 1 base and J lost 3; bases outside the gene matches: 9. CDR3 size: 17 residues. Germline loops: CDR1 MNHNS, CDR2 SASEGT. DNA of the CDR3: TGTGCCAGCAGTGAAGTGGGACAGGGAAAGGCCGACACTGAAGCTTTCTTT. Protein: CASSEVGQGKADTEAFF.

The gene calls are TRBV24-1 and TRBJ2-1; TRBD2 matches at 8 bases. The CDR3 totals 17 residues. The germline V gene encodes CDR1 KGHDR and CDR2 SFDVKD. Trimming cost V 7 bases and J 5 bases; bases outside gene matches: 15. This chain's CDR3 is CATSSLIAGSRHNEQFF. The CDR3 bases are TGTGCCACCAGCTCCTTGATAGCGGGGAGCCGCCACAATGAGCAGTTCTTC.

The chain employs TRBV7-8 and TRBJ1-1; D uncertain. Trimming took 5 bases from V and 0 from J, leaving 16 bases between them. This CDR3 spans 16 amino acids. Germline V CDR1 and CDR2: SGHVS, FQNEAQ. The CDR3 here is CASSPAARTVNTEAFF. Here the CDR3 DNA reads TGTGCCAGCAGCCCCGCCGCGAGGACTGTGAACACTGAAGCTTTCTTT. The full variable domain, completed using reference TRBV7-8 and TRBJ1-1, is GAGVSQSPRYKVAKRGQDVALRCDPISGHVSLFWYQQALGQGPEFLTYFQNEAQLDKSGLPSDRFFAERPEGSVSTLKIQRTQQEDSAVYLCASSPAARTVNTEAFFGQGTRLTVV.

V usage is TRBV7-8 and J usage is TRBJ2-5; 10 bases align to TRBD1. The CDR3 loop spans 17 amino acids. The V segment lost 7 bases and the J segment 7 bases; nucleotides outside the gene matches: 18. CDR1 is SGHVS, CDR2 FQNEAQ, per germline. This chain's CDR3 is CASTKQIPGTGVGTQYF. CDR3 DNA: TGTGCCAGCACCAAACAAATCCCCGGGACAGGGGTGGGGACCCAGTACTTC.

CDR3 DNA sequence: TGTGCCAGCAGTCAGCCTAGAGGGGGTACCGGGGAGCTGTTTTTT. Translating gives CASSQPRGGTGELFF. The V call is TRBV28, the J call TRBJ2-2; tentative D call: TRBD1 (6 bases). Trimming took off 5 bases at V and 5 bases at J, with 15 bases between the two ends. Germline CDR1 and CDR2: MDHEN and SYDVKM. The CDR3 has 15 amino acids.

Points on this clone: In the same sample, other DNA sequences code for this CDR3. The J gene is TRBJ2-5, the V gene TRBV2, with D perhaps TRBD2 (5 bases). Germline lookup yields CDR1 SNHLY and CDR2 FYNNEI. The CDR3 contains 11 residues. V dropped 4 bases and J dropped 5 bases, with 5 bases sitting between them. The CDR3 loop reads CASSGEETQYF. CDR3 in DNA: TGTGCCAGCAGTGGGGAGGAGACCCAGTACTTC.

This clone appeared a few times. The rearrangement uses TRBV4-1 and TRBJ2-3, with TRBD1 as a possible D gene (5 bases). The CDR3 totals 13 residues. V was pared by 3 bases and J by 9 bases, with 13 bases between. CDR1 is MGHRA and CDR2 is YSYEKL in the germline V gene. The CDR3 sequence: CASSHDSRSTQYF. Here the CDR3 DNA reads TGCGCCAGCAGCCACGACAGTAGATCAACGCAGTATTTT.

The CDR3 DNA sequence: TGCGCCAGCACCCGAGGACAGGGCTTTGACGAGCAGTACTTC. This translates into CASTRGQGFDEQYF. This chain links TRBV5-1 with TRBJ2-7; 8 nucleotides match TRBD1. Trimming took 6 bases from V and 5 from J; bases not matched to a gene: 10. Germline values: CDR1 SGHRS, CDR2 YFSETQ. The CDR3 totals 14 residues.

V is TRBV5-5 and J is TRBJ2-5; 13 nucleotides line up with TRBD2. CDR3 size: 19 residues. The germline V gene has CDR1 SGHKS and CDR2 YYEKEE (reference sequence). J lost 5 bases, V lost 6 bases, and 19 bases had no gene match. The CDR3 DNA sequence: TGTGCCAGCACCGACGTTTTTAGAACTAGCGGGGGGGCCGTGGAGACCCAGTACTTC. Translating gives CASTDVFRTSGGAVETQYF.

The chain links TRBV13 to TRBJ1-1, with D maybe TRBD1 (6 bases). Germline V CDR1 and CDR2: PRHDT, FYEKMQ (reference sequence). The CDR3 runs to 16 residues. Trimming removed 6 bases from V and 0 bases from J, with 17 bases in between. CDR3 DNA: TGTGCCAGCAGGAGGGGCAGTGGGGGCATGAACACTGAAGCTTTCTTT. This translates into CASRRGSGGMNTEAFF.

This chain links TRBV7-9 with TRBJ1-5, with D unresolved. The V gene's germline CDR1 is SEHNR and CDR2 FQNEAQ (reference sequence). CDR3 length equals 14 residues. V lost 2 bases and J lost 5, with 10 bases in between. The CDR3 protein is CASSLSGMDQPQHF. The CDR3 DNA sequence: TGTGCCAGCAGCTTATCGGGGATGGATCAGCCCCAGCATTTT.

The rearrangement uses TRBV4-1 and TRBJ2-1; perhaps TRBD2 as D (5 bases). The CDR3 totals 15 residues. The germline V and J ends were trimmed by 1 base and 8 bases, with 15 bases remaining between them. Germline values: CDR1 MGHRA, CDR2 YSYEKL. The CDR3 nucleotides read TGCGCCAGCAGCCAAGGGACTTGGGCATTAGATGAGCAGTTCTTC. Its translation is CASSQGTWALDEQFF.

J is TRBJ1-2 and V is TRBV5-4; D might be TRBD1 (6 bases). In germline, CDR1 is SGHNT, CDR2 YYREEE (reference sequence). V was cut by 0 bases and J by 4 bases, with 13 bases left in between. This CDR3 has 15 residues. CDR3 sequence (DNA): TGTGCCAGCAGCTTGGATGGACAGCACGTCTATGGCTACACCTTC. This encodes CASSLDGQHVYGYTF.

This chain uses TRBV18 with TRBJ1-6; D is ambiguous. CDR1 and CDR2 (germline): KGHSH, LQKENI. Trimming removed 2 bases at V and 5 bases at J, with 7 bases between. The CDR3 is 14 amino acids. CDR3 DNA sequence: TGTGCCAGCTCACCATCCCCTAATAATTCACCCCTCCACTTT. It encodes CASSPSPNNSPLHF.

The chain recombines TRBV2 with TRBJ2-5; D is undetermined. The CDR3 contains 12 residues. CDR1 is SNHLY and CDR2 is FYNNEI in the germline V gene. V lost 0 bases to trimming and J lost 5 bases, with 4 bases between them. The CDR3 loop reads CASSEARETQYF. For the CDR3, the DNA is TGTGCCAGCAGTGAAGCGCGGGAGACCCAGTACTTC.

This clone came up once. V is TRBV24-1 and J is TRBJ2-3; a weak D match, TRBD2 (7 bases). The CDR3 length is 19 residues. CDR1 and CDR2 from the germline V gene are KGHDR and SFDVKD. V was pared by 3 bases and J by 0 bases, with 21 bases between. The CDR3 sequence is CATSDTQVGEGGSTDTQYF. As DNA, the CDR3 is TGTGCCACCAGTGATACTCAAGTTGGGGAGGGGGGGAGCACAGATACGCAGTATTTT.

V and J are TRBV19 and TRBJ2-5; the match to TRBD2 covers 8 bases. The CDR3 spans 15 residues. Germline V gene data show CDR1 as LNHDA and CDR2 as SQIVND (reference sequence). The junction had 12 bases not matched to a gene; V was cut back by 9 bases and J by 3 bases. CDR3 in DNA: TGTGCCAGCCGCCCCAGCGGGAGCCGTAAAGAGACCCAGTACTTC. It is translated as CASRPSGSRKETQYF.

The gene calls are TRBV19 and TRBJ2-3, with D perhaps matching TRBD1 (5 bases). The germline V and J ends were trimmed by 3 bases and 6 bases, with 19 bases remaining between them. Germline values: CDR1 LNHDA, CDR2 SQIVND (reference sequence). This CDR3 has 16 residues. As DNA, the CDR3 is TGTGCCAGTAGTATTCAGGGCCTGGGAACTGGGGATACGCAGTATTTT. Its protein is CASSIQGLGTGDTQYF.

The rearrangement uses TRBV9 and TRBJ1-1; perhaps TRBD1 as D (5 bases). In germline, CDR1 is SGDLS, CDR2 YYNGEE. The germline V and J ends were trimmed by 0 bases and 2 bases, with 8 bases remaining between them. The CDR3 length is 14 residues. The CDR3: CASSVGQLNTEAFF. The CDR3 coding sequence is TGTGCCAGCAGCGTAGGACAGCTTAACACTGAAGCTTTCTTT.

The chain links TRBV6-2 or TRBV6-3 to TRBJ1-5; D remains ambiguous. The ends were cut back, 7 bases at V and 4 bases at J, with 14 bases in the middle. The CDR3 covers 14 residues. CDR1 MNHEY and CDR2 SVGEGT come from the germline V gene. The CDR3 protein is CASTPHERNQPQHF. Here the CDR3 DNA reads TGTGCCAGCACCCCCCACGAGCGGAATCAGCCCCAGCATTTT.

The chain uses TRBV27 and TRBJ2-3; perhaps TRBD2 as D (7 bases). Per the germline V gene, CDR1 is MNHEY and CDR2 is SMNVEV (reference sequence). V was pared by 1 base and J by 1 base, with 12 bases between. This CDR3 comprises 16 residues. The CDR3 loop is CASSLWGAGGTDTQYF. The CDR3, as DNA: TGTGCCAGCAGTTTATGGGGGGCGGGGGGCACAGATACGCAGTATTTT.